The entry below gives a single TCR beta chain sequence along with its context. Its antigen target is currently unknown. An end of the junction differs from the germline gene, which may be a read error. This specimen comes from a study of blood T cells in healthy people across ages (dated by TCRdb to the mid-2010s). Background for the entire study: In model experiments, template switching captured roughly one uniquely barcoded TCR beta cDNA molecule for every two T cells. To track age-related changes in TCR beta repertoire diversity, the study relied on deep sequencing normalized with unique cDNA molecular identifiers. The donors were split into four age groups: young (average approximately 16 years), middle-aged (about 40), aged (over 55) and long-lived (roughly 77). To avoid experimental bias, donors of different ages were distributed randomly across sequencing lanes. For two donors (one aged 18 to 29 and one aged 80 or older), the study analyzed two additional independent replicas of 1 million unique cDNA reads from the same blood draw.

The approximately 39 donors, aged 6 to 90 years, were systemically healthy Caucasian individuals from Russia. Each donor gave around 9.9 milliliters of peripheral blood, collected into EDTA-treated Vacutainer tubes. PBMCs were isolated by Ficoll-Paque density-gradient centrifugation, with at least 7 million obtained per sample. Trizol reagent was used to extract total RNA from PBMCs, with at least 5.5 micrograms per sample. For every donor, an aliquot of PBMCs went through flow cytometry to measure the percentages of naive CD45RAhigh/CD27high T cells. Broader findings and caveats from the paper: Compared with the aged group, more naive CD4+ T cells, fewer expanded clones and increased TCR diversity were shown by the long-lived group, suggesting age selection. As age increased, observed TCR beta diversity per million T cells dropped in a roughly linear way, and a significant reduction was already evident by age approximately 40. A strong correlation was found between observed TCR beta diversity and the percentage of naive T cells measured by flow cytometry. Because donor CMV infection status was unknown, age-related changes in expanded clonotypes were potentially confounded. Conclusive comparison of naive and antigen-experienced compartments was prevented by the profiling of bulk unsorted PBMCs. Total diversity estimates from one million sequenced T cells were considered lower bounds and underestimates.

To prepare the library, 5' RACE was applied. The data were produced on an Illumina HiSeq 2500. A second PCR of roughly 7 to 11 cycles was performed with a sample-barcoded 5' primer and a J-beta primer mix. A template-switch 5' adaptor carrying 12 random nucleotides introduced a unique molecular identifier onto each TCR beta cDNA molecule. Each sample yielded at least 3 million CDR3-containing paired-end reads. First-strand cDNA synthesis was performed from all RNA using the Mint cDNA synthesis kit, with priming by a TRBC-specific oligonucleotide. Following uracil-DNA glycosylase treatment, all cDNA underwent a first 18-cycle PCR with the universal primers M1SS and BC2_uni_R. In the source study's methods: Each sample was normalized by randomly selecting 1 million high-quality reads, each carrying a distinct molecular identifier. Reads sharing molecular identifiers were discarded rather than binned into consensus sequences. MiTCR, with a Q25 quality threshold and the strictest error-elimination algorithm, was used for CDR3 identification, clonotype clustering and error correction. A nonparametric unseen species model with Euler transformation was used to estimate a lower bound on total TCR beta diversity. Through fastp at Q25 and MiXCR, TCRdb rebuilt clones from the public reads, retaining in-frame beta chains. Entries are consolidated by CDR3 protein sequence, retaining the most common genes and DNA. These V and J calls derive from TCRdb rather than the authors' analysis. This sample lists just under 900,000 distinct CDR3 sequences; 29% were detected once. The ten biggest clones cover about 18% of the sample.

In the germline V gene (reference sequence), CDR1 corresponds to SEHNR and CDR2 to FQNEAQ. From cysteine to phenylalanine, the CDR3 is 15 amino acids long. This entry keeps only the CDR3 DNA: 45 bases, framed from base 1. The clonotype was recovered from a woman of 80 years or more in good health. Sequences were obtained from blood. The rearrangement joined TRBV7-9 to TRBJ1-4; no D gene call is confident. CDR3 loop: CASSQQRATNEKRFF. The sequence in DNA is TGTGCCAGCAGCCAACAACGCGCAACTAATGAAAAACGGTTTTTT. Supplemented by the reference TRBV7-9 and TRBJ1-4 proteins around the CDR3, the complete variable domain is DTGVSQNPRHKITKRGQNVTFRCDPISEHNRLYWYRQTLGQGPEFLTYFQNEAQLEKSRLLSDRFSAERPKGSFSTLEIQRTEQGDSAMYLCASSQQRATNEKRFFGSGTQLSVL.